This T cell receptor (beta chain) stems from a study of neurological immune-mediated disorders. Overall study context: Disease course was recorded as relapsing-remitting for approximately 31 and secondary progressive for about 8.5% of the 34 multiple sclerosis patients.

The team produced cDNA through 5'RACE using 10-nucleotide random UMIs. Each CDR3 protein is one row after TCRdb ran MiXCR on the 5' RACE reads. The table includes roughly 66,000 distinct CDR3 sequences, roughly 4.8% detected once. This CDR3 is built from 15 residues. With V trimmed by 4 bases and J by 6 bases, 4 bases remained unmatched. CDR1 is SGHTA, CDR2 FQGTGA, per germline. PBMCs stored at -80 C, 2 million in total, were the source of the unsorted libraries. This clonotype was recorded at least ten times. The sample consisted of PBMCs. The TCR sequence derives from a woman in her seventies with multiple sclerosis. The chain couples TRBV7-3 to TRBJ2-3; 13 bases line up with TRBD2. The CDR3 protein is CASSSGTSGMDTQYF. The CDR3 DNA reads as TGTGCCAGCAGCTCCGGGACTAGCGGGATGGATACGCAGTATTTT.